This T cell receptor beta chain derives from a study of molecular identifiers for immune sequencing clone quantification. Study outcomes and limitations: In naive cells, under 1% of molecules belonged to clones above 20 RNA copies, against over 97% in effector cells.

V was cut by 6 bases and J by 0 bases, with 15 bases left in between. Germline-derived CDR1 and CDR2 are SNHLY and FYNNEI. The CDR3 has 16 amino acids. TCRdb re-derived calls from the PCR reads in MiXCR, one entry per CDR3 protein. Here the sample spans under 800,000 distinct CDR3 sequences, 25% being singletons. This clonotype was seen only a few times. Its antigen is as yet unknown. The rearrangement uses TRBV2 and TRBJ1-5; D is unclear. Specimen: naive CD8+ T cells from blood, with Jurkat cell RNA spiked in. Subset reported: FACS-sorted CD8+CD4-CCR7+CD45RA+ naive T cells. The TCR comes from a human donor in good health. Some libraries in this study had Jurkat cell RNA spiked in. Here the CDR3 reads CASRLGRDTSNQPQHF. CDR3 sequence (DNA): TGTGCCAGCAGGCTTGGACGGGATACTAGCAATCAGCCCCAGCATTTT.